This TCR beta chain was captured by sequencing in a study of metastatic and nonmetastatic thyroid tumors. This clone was seen at least ten times. Thyroid surgery was performed in patients who had received no treatment beforehand. Looked up from germline, CDR1 is LNHDA and CDR2 is SQIVND (reference sequence). The length of the CDR3 is 14 residues. V lost 3 bases and J lost 7; bases outside the gene matches: 7. TCRdb re-analyzed the PCR reads using MiXCR. The sample lists about 31,000 clones; roughly a fifth were seen once. V and J are TRBV19 and TRBJ2-3, with 7 bases fitting TRBD1. This receptor was identified in a female donor with papillary thyroid cancer or a benign thyroid nodule (not recorded which). Some clones in this sample may be carry-over from other donors' samples. The sequenced material came from blood. CDR3 region: CASSIGQEPYTQYF. CDR3 sequence (DNA): TGTGCCAGTAGTATCGGACAGGAGCCTTATACGCAGTATTTT.